The T cell receptor beta chain under discussion was sequenced for a study of cytomegalovirus exposure and HLA in healthy donors. This PCR relied on a set of 60 Vbeta primers and 13 Jbeta primers. Libraries were prepared by immunoSEQ multiplex PCR; TCRdb keeps only in-frame clonotypes and omits some of them. The sample contains about 98,000 clones, 60% to 75% of which appear only once. This clonotype originated in a female donor in good health and CMV-seronegative. Specimen: PBMCs.

This CDR3 reads CASSDRTF. The CDR3, as DNA: TGTGCCAGCAGTGATCGCACCTTC. The chain recombines TRBV6-4 with TRBJ1-2; D unresolved. Trimming took off 3 bases at V and 13 bases at J, with 3 bases between the two ends. The germline CDR1 and CDR2 sequences are MRHNA and SNTAGT. CDR3 length: 8 residues.